The source of this T cell receptor (beta chain) is a study of T cells in Graves' hyperthyroidism and ophthalmopathy. Overall study: Before treatment of any kind, peripheral blood was taken at initial diagnosis.

RNA transcripts served as the template for amplifying TCR beta CDR3 regions. Using the HTBI primer set, a first-round RT-PCR was run on the TCR CDR3. MiXCR was run by TCRdb on the multiplex PCR reads, yielding one entry per CDR3 protein. The sample has 500,000 or so distinct CDR3 sequences, about 15% seen once; the top ten hold approximately 16%. Many counts were recorded for this clonotype. Its antigen is not known. Study-level points and caveats: Ophthalmopathy and stable hyperthyroidism were told apart by a 13 V-J model.

Germline CDR1 reads GTSNPN; CDR2 reads SVGIG (reference sequence). The CDR3 is made up of 13 amino acids. Trimming removed 1 base at V and 7 bases at J, with 10 bases between. Clinical symptoms, serum thyroxine and TRAb, thyroid ultrasound and orbital computed tomography were used for the diagnoses. This TCR was recovered from a woman aged 18-29 years with Graves' ophthalmopathy. V is TRBV30 and J is TRBJ1-4, with unresolved D. The sample taken for sequencing was blood. This chain's CDR3 is CAWSGGNSEKLFF. DNA for the CDR3: TGTGCCTGGAGTGGGGGAAACAGTGAAAAACTGTTTTTT.